What follows describes a single T cell receptor (beta chain). This specimen belongs to a study of early T cells in non-severe SARS-CoV-2 infection. TCRdb called the 5' RACE reads again in MiXCR, with one record for every CDR3 protein. The sample has about 76,000 distinct CDR3 sequences, roughly 12% seen once. J gave up 13 bases and V 0 bases, and 12 bases lay outside the gene matches. The CDR3 is 16 residues long. Germline V gene sequence: CDR1 SGHDT, CDR2 YYEEEE. The V call is TRBV5-6, the J call TRBJ1-6; TRBD1 agrees at 8 bases. The specimen was whole blood. The TCR sequence derives from an adult who was a healthcare worker with PCR-confirmed SARS-CoV-2 infection or an uninfected control (not recorded which). The CDR3 region is CASSLAGQGNPIPLHF. The CDR3 DNA sequence: TGTGCCAGCAGCTTGGCCGGACAGGGAAACCCTATCCCCCTCCACTTT.